The 30 T cell receptor beta chains in this list originate from one sample, sequenced in a study of blood T cell repertoires in COVID-19. The method was immunoSEQ multiplex PCR; TCRdb's version includes in-frame clones alone and lacks a portion of them. The sample carries about 260,000 clones, 86% recorded once. Sample: peripheral blood. Receptor source: a man aged 40-49 years with active or convalescent COVID-19.

The chain has TRBV3-1 (or the pseudogene TRBV3-2) and TRBJ2-5; 15 bases agree with TRBD2. Germline assignment: CDR1 LGHDT and CDR2 YNNKEL (reference sequence). V shed 4 bases, J shed 2 bases, and the junction held 20 bases outside the gene matches. This CDR3 is built from 22 residues. CDR3 nucleotides: TGTGCCAGCAGCCCCCGAGCTCCCGGGACTAGCGGGAGGACGGGGAGGCAAGAGACCCAGTACTTC. Residues: CASSPRAPGTSGRTGRQETQYF.

The chain combines TRBV19 with TRBJ2-7; tentative D call: TRBD2 (5 bases). Trimming took 6 bases from V and 3 from J, leaving 12 bases between them. CDR1 and CDR2 from the germline V gene are LNHDA and SQIVND (reference sequence). This CDR3 has 13 amino acids. CDR3 region: CASSPGSNYEQYF. Written as DNA, the CDR3 is TGTGCCAGTAGCCCGGGGTCCAACTACGAGCAGTACTTC.

This clone was seen just once. The chain uses TRBV11-2 and TRBJ2-2; possibly TRBD1 for D (6 bases). The germline CDR1 and CDR2 sequences are SGHAT and FQNNGV. Trimming removed 5 bases from V and 3 bases from J, with 10 bases in between. CDR3 length equals 14 residues. CDR3 region: CASSPRTDTGELFF. In DNA form, the CDR3 reads TGTGCCAGCAGCCCCCGGACAGACACCGGGGAGCTGTTTTTT.

This clone was recorded a few times. The rearrangement links TRBV5-1 to TRBJ1-2, with 9 bases aligning to TRBD1. The CDR3 sequence is 15 residues long. Per germline, CDR1 SGHRS and CDR2 YFSETQ. Losses at the gene ends were 4 bases for V and 7 bases for J; bases not matched to a gene: 11. The CDR3 coding sequence is TGCGCCAGCAGCAACGCACAGGGGGCGCAGAGTGGCTACACCTTC. Its translation: CASSNAQGAQSGYTF.

This clone was detected a few times. The chain employs TRBV12-3 or TRBV12-4 and TRBJ1-2; D is ambiguous. V lost 8 bases and J lost 2, with 9 bases in between. The CDR3 totals 12 residues. CDR3 DNA: TGTGCCAGCCAGTCAGGCAACTATGGCTACACCTTC. It is translated as CASQSGNYGYTF.

The CDR3 nucleotides read TGTGCCAGCAGCCGCCCCGGGTCTGGGAGCGTCGGTGAGCAGTACTTC. It codes for CASSRPGSGSVGEQYF. The chain combines TRBV7-9 with TRBJ2-7; D perhaps matches TRBD2 (5 bases). The germline gives CDR1 SEHNR, CDR2 FQNEAQ (reference sequence). V lost 5 bases, J lost 7 bases, and 24 bases lay in between. CDR3 length equals 16 residues.

The gene calls are TRBV19 and TRBJ1-5; D uncertain. The CDR3 consists of 13 residues. CDR1 is LNHDA and CDR2 is SQIVND in the germline V gene (reference sequence). Between the trimmed V and J ends, which lost 8 bases and 5 bases, there was a span of 13 bases. The CDR3, as DNA: TGTGCCAGTGACGGGATGGGCCATCAGCCCCAGCATTTT. Amino acids: CASDGMGHQPQHF.

The gene calls are TRBV10-3 and TRBJ2-7, with TRBD2 matching 7 bases. Germline V gene lookup returns CDR1 ENHRY and CDR2 SYGVKD. The CDR3 runs 14 residues. V gave up 4 bases and J gave up 7 bases; unmatched junction bases: 10. The CDR3 is CAISVEGGSGEQYF. The CDR3 DNA sequence: TGTGCCATCAGTGTTGAGGGAGGGAGCGGGGAGCAGTACTTC.

V is TRBV9 and J is TRBJ1-5; D is possibly TRBD1 (5 bases). V was trimmed by 4 bases and J by 11 bases, leaving 19 bases between them. This CDR3 comprises 14 residues. CDR1 and CDR2 from the germline V gene are SGDLS and YYNGEE. CDR3 sequence (DNA): TGTGCCAGCAGCCGCACGGACGGGGGTAGGGCCCAGCATTTT. As protein: CASSRTDGGRAQHF.

The chain recombines TRBV27 with TRBJ2-5, with D perhaps matching TRBD1 (6 bases). V was trimmed by 4 bases and J by 1 base, leaving 10 bases between them. Germline V gives CDR1 MNHEY, CDR2 SMNVEV (reference sequence). CDR3 length: 14 amino acids. DNA for the CDR3: TGTGCCAGCAGTTCCGGACAGTCCCAAGAGACCCAGTACTTC. It encodes CASSSGQSQETQYF.

V is TRBV5-1 and J is TRBJ2-5; 13 bases agree with TRBD2. Germline V CDR1 and CDR2: SGHRS, YFSETQ. V shed 4 bases, J shed 0 bases, and the junction held 3 bases outside the gene matches. This CDR3 is 16 amino acids long. CDR3 bases: TGCGCCAGCAGCGCGGGACTAGCGGGAAACCAAGAGACCCAGTACTTC. Translating it yields CASSAGLAGNQETQYF.

This clone appeared once. V is TRBV5-1 and J is TRBJ2-1, with D perhaps TRBD1 (5 bases). The germline V gene encodes CDR1 SGHRS and CDR2 YFSETQ. V lost 4 bases and J lost 8, with 16 bases in between. The CDR3 covers 14 residues. The CDR3 is CASSPNDPRDEQFF. The CDR3 bases are TGCGCCAGCAGCCCTAACGACCCCAGGGATGAGCAGTTCTTC.

The chain links TRBV5-1 to TRBJ1-2; 10 bases align to TRBD1. Trimming cost V 4 bases and J 7 bases; bases outside gene matches: 10. The CDR3 has 15 amino acids. Germline V gives CDR1 SGHRS, CDR2 YFSETQ. The CDR3 DNA follows: TGCGCCAGCAGCCCTCCGGGACAGGGGTTCCGTGGCTACACCTTC. Translation: CASSPPGQGFRGYTF. Using reference TRBV5-1 and TRBJ1-2 for the parts outside the CDR3, the full variable domain is KAGVTQTPRYLIKTRGQQVTLSCSPISGHRSVSWYQQTPGQGLQFLFEYFSETQRNKGNFPGRFSGRQFSNSRSEMNVSTLELGDSALYLCASSPPGQGFRGYTFGSGTRLTVV.

The CDR3 protein is CASSQAGDRALSGNTIYF. The CDR3 bases are TGCGCCAGCAGCCAAGCGGGGGACAGGGCCCTCTCTGGAAACACCATATATTTT. The chain links TRBV4-1 to TRBJ1-3; 9 positions match TRBD1. V shed 1 base and J 0 bases; nucleotides not matched to a gene: 7. The CDR3 sequence is 18 residues long. CDR1 and CDR2 (germline): MGHRA, YSYEKL.

J is TRBJ1-2 and V is TRBV30; 9 nucleotides align to TRBD1. CDR1 is GTSNPN and CDR2 is SVGIG in the germline V gene (reference sequence). With 0 bases clipped from V and 6 bases from J, the junction kept 8 bases outside the gene matches. The CDR3 runs 15 residues. In DNA, the CDR3 is TGTGCCTGGAGTGTACGGAGGACAGGGGCAGATGGCTACACCTTC. The encoded protein is CAWSVRRTGADGYTF.

This chain joins TRBV7-9 and TRBJ1-6; D might be TRBD1 (6 bases). V dropped 4 bases and J dropped 5 bases, with 9 bases sitting between them. The CDR3 spans 14 residues. CDR1 and CDR2 (germline): SEHNR, FQNEAQ (reference sequence). In DNA form, the CDR3 reads TGTGCCAGCAGCTCAGACAGGAATAATTCACCCCTCCACTTT. Amino acids: CASSSDRNNSPLHF.

As DNA, the CDR3 is TGCGCCAGCAGCTTGGTAACGGGAAACTACGAGCAGTACTTC. Protein sequence: CASSLVTGNYEQYF. The chain employs TRBV5-1 and TRBJ2-7; possible D gene TRBD2, 5 bases. Trimming shortened V by 0 bases and J by 3 bases, and 10 bases separated the two germline ends. Germline assignment: CDR1 SGHRS and CDR2 YFSETQ. The CDR3 has 14 amino acids.

The genes are TRBV7-9 and TRBJ1-2; TRBD1 matches at 10 bases. Trimming at V came to 5 bases and at J to 4 bases, leaving 19 bases not matched to a gene. This CDR3 has 19 amino acids. Germline values: CDR1 SEHNR, CDR2 FQNEAQ (reference sequence). The CDR3 sequence is CASSAPPGQGPMAGYGYTF. The CDR3 bases are TGTGCCAGCAGCGCCCCTCCGGGACAGGGGCCCATGGCCGGCTATGGCTACACCTTC.

V and J are TRBV13 and TRBJ1-5; D is uncertain. Germline V gene data show CDR1 as PRHDT and CDR2 as FYEKMQ (reference sequence). CDR3 length equals 14 residues. Trimming shortened V by 0 bases and J by 0 bases, and 3 bases separated the two germline ends. CDR3: CASSLGSSNQPQHF. The CDR3 bases are TGTGCCAGCAGCTTAGGGAGTAGCAATCAGCCCCAGCATTTT.

This chain joins TRBV2 and TRBJ1-2; D gene ambiguous. V lost 3 bases to trimming and J lost 0 bases, with 8 bases between them. Germline values: CDR1 SNHLY, CDR2 FYNNEI. There are 14 residues in the CDR3. This CDR3 reads CASSENGANYGYTF. The CDR3 nucleotides read TGTGCCAGCAGTGAGAACGGAGCTAACTATGGCTACACCTTC.

V gene TRBV9 combines with J gene TRBJ2-1; D ambiguous. This CDR3 spans 13 amino acids. In germline, CDR1 is SGDLS, CDR2 YYNGEE. Trimming shortened V by 0 bases and J by 8 bases, and 9 bases separated the two germline ends. CDR3 residues: CASSVVESHEQFF. DNA for the CDR3: TGTGCCAGCAGCGTAGTTGAGTCCCATGAGCAGTTCTTC.

V usage is TRBV9 and J usage is TRBJ2-1, with D maybe TRBD2 (5 bases). Trimming shortened V by 0 bases and J by 0 bases, and 13 bases separated the two germline ends. From germline, CDR1 is SGDLS and CDR2 YYNGEE. CDR3 length equals 17 residues. CDR3 sequence reads: CASSVAGQRTSYNEQFF. The CDR3 nucleotides read TGTGCCAGCAGCGTAGCGGGTCAGCGGACCTCCTACAATGAGCAGTTCTTC.

V and J are TRBV21-1 and TRBJ1-2. TRBV21-1 is flagged as a pseudogene. The CDR3 is 12 residues long. CDR3 amino acids: CASSKAREGYTF. The CDR3 nucleotides read TGTGCCAGCAGCAAAGCACGGGAAGGCTACACCTTC.

The chain links TRBV6-5 to TRBJ1-4; D possibly corresponds to TRBD1 (6 bases). Trimming cost V 4 bases and J 4 bases, with 16 bases left between them. The germline gives CDR1 MNHEY, CDR2 SVGAGI. The length of the CDR3 is 16 residues. In DNA form, the CDR3 reads TGTGCCAGCAGTTGGGGGGGCCGGCCATTTAATGAAAAACTGTTTTTT. Encoded protein: CASSWGGRPFNEKLFF.

V and J are TRBV6-6 and TRBJ1-5, with 8 bases aligning to TRBD1. Per the germline V gene, CDR1 is MNHNY and CDR2 is SVGAGI (reference sequence). V lost 0 bases to trimming and J lost 7 bases; unmatched junction nucleotides: 8. The CDR3 length is 16 residues. The CDR3 coding sequence is TGTGCCAGCAGTTACTCGACGCAGGGGGCCATCCAGCCCCAGCATTTT. Its translation is CASSYSTQGAIQPQHF.

The gene calls are TRBV5-1 and TRBJ2-3; D possibly corresponds to TRBD2 (5 bases). CDR1 SGHRS and CDR2 YFSETQ come from the germline V gene. The germline V and J ends were trimmed by 4 bases and 1 base, with 19 bases remaining between them. CDR3 length: 17 amino acids. The CDR3 loop reads CASSPTSGDGGTDTQYF. In DNA, the CDR3 is TGCGCCAGCAGCCCTACCTCGGGCGACGGGGGCACAGATACGCAGTATTTT.

The chain has TRBV2 and TRBJ2-4; 8 bases map to TRBD1. Germline lookup yields CDR1 SNHLY and CDR2 FYNNEI. The CDR3 length is 14 residues. The J segment lost 6 bases and the V segment lost 4 bases, leaving 5 bases of the junction unmatched. In DNA, the CDR3 is TGTGCCAGCAGTGTGCCACAGGGGGTAAACATTCAGTACTTC. Protein product: CASSVPQGVNIQYF.

This chain joins TRBV19 and TRBJ1-4; D is perhaps TRBD1 (5 bases). Germline CDR1 LNHDA, CDR2 SQIVND (reference sequence). Trimming removed 5 bases from V and 8 bases from J, with 12 bases in between. The CDR3 has 13 amino acids. The CDR3 coding sequence is TGTGCCAGTAGTGGGGCGGCGGGGGAAAAACTGTTTTTT. Translating it yields CASSGAAGEKLFF.

The chain combines TRBV10-3 with TRBJ1-5; a possible D gene is TRBD1 (5 bases). This CDR3 contains 14 residues. Germline V lookup: CDR1 ENHRY, CDR2 SYGVKD. V was cut by 4 bases and J by 5 bases, with 12 bases left in between. CDR3 DNA sequence: TGTGCCATCAGTGGTAACAGGATAGATCAGCCCCAGCATTTT. It is translated as CAISGNRIDQPQHF.

The chain carries TRBV7-9 and TRBJ2-3; D gene unclear. Germline V lookup: CDR1 SEHNR, CDR2 FQNEAQ (reference sequence). V dropped 5 bases and J dropped 4 bases, with 10 bases sitting between them. The CDR3 is 13 amino acids. The CDR3 protein is CASSQYQADTQYF. Here the CDR3 DNA reads TGTGCCAGCAGCCAGTACCAGGCAGATACGCAGTATTTT.